Given below is one T cell receptor beta chain in context. The entry originates in a study of cytomegalovirus exposure and HLA in healthy donors. CDR1 is SGHAT, CDR2 FQNNGV, per germline. V gave up 5 bases and J gave up 3 bases, with 22 bases separating them. This CDR3 region has 17 residues. The PCR employed 60 Vbeta primers together with 13 Jbeta primers. Sequenced by immunoSEQ multiplex PCR; TCRdb stores in-frame clones only, minus some. The data contain 60,000 to 70,000 clones, 60% to 85% of them singletons. The origin of this receptor is a male donor in good health and CMV-seropositive. The chain links TRBV11-2 to TRBJ1-2; D call uncertain. The specimen sequenced was PBMCs. The CDR3 is CASSPFPSGPPDYGYTF. Here the CDR3 DNA reads TGTGCCAGCAGCCCGTTCCCATCGGGTCCCCCAGACTATGGCTACACCTTC.